This is a list of T cell receptor beta chains from one sample in a study of blood T cell repertoires in COVID-19. Generated by immunoSEQ multiplex PCR, the TCRdb table keeps only in-frame clones and is missing some. The sample holds 150,000 to 200,000 clones; under 90% are singletons and the top ten take roughly 15%. The source material was peripheral blood. The receptors were gathered from a woman between 65 and 79 years old with COVID-19, enrolled during active disease. Each CDR3 is given without its conserved first and last residue.

v_gene	j_gene	CDR3aa
TRBV29-1	TRBJ1-1	SVEDQSRGWNTEAF
TRBV7-2	TRBJ2-7	ASSPLGRATDEQY
TRBV12-3/TRBV12-4	TRBJ1-1	ASSFGQGAEAF
TRBV27	TRBJ1-2	ASSLGDRGVYGYT
TRBV10-3	TRBJ1-1	AISASGGTEAF
TRBV24-1	TRBJ2-3	ATSYSDTQY
TRBV2	TRBJ2-5	ASSEVASGSRTLQETQY
TRBV11-2	TRBJ2-2	ASSYLQGAVGELF
TRBV28	TRBJ1-5	ASSLSGNNQPQH
TRBV15	TRBJ1-6	AISRDRGRAASSYNSPLH
TRBV7-2	TRBJ2-2	ASSRSGELF
TRBV7-9	TRBJ2-1	ASSSPGSYNEQF
TRBV19	TRBJ2-3	ASSRSGTSLTDTQY
TRBV2	TRBJ2-5	ASSKTQGRGETQY
TRBV11-3	TRBJ2-1	ASSLWGGRSEQF
TRBV6-6	TRBJ1-1	ASNWTPTSEAF
TRBV6-5	TRBJ1-5	AGGLQPQH
TRBV19	TRBJ1-5	ATRGQGISNQPQH
TRBV24-1	TRBJ2-2	ATSDPDRNTGELF
TRBV12-3/TRBV12-4	TRBJ2-2	ASREQDTGELF
TRBV3-1/TRBV3-2	TRBJ1-2	ASSQDRGGYNYGYT
TRBV6-5	TRBJ1-1	ASYRDTEAF
TRBV30	TRBJ1-6	AWSEFADQPLH
TRBV6-5	TRBJ2-3	ASTRGAPDTQY
TRBV14	TRBJ2-2	ASSPLVSYGTGELF
TRBV3-1/TRBV3-2	TRBJ1-4	ASSQGGGSRKLF
TRBV6-5	TRBJ1-2	AGRGGPSNNHGYT
TRBV28	TRBJ1-2	ASSSGLYGYT
TRBV28	TRBJ1-1	ASSFQSPEAF
TRBV27	TRBJ2-3	ASSLAGTDTQY
TRBV5-1	TRBJ1-5	ASSYTSGGNQPQH
TRBV5-1	TRBJ1-5	ASSLVSGTGNQPQH
TRBV12-5	TRBJ2-1	ASGLGLGVNEQF
TRBV19	TRBJ2-7	ASSIPLSYEQY
TRBV2	TRBJ2-1	ASSRDRGSNEQF
TRBV19	TRBJ2-3	ASSAGGRDQDTQY
TRBV5-1	TRBJ1-2	ASSLVAGQFYT
TRBV11-2	TRBJ1-1	ASSFSGMRTEAF
TRBV4-1	TRBJ2-2	ASSRGEGTGELF
TRBV2	TRBJ1-6	ASSRPQGANSPLH
TRBV5-5	TRBJ1-2	ASSLTVLRGYT
TRBV18	TRBJ1-2	ASSGDYAGGYT
TRBV7-2	TRBJ1-1	ASIKDSPTEAF
TRBV28	TRBJ2-7	ASRVGSLEQY
TRBV11-2	TRBJ2-2	ASSLSGVGSTGELF
TRBV6-5	TRBJ1-3	ASSQGASGNTIY
TRBV7-3	TRBJ2-5	ASSLDRGETQY
TRBV13	TRBJ2-1	ASRPGAGIYNEQF
TRBV28	TRBJ1-6	ASKGGRELPSPLH
TRBV7-3	TRBJ1-1	ASSRDRASTEAF
TRBV24-1	TRBJ2-3	ATSADYTDTQY
TRBV7-7	TRBJ2-1	ASSFTQDEQF
TRBV9	TRBJ1-4	ASSVEGLGEKLF
TRBV27	TRBJ1-1	ASRREQGRAF
TRBV9	TRBJ1-5	ASSPDTLSAQH
TRBV19	TRBJ2-7	ASSIRPGGINEQY
TRBV5-5	TRBJ2-3	ASSYRDRITDTQY
TRBV6-5	TRBJ2-4	ASTALEQFKNIQY
TRBV12-5	TRBJ2-5	ASGSPGDRGLETQY
TRBV5-1	TRBJ1-5	ASSLNPGWEQPQH